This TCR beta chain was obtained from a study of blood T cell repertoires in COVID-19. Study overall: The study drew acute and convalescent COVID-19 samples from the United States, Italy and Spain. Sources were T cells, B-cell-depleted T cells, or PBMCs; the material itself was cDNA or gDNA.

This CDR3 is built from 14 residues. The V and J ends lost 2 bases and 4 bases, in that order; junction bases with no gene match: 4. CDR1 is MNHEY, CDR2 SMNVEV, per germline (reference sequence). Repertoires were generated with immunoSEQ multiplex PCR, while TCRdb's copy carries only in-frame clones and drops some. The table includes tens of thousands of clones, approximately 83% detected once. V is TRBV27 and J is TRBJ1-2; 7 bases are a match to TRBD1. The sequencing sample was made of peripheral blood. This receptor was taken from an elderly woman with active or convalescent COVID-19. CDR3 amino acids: CASSLRGGAYGYTF. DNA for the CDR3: TGTGCCAGCAGTTTAAGAGGGGGCGCCTATGGCTACACCTTC.